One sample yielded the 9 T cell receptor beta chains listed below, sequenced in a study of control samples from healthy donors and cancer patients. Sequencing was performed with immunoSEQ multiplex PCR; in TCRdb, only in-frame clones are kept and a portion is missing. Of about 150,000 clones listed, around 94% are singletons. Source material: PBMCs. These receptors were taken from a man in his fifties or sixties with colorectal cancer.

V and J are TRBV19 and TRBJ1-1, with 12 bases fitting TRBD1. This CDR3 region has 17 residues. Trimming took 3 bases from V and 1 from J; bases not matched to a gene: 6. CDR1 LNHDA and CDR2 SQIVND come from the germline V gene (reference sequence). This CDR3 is CASSMGTGGDPNTEAFF. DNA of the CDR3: TGTGCCAGTAGTATGGGGACAGGGGGCGATCCGAACACTGAAGCTTTCTTT.

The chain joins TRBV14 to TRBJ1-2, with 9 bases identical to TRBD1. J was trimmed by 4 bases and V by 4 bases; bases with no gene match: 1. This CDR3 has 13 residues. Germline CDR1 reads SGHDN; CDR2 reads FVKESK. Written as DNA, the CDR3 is TGTGCCAGCAGCCCGGACAGGGGCTATGGCTACACCTTC. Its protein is CASSPDRGYGYTF.

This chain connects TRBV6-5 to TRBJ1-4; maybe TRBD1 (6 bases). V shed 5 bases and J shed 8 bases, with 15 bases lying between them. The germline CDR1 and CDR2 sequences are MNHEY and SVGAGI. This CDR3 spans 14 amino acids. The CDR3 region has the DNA TGTGCCAGCAGTAGACAGGCTCAAGGAGAAAAACTGTTTTTT. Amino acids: CASSRQAQGEKLFF.

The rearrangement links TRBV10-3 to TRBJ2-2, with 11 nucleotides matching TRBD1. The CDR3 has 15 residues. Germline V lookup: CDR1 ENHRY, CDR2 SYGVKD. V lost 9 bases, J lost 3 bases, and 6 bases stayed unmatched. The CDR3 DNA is TGTGCCATATCCCGGGACAGGGGGGACACCGGGGAGCTGTTTTTT. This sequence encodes CAISRDRGDTGELFF.

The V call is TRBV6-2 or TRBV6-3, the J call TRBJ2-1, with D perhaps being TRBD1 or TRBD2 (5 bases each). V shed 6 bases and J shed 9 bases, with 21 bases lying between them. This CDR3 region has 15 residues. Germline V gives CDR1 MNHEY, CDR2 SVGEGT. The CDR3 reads CASSRALGFRGEQFF. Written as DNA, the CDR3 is TGTGCCAGCAGCCGGGCACTAGGGTTTAGGGGTGAGCAGTTCTTC.

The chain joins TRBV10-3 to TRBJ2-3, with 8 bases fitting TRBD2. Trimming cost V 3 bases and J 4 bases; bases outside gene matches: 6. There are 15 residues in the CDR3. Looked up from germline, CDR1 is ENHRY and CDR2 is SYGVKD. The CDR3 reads CAISDPRGGADTQYF. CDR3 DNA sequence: TGTGCCATCAGTGACCCACGGGGGGGCGCAGATACGCAGTATTTT.

CDR3 bases: TGTGCCATCAGTGAGCGGGGGGCCAGCACAGATACGCAGTATTTT. The encoded protein is CAISERGASTDTQYF. The rearrangement links TRBV10-3 to TRBJ2-3; D possibly corresponds to TRBD2 (7 bases). The CDR3 spans 15 residues. Germline CDR1 is ENHRY and CDR2 is SYGVKD. V was shortened by 2 bases and J by 0 bases, with 9 bases between the two germline ends.

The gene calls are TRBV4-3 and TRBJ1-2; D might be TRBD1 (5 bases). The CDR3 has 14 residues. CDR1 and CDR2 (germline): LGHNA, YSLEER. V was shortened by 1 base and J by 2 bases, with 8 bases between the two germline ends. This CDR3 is CASSQGEGNYGYTF. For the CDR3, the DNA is TGCGCCAGCAGCCAAGGGGAGGGGAACTATGGCTACACCTTC.

CDR3 protein: CASRLTLQENTEAFF. In DNA form, the CDR3 reads TGTGCCAGCCGTCTTACTCTACAGGAGAACACTGAAGCTTTCTTT. The chain carries TRBV6-5 and TRBJ1-1; D may be TRBD1 (5 bases). Germline CDR1 and CDR2: MNHEY and SVGAGI. The CDR3 totals 15 residues. The ends were cut back, 8 bases at V and 1 base at J, with 17 bases in the middle.